Listed here are 2 T cell receptor beta chains from one sample, sequenced in a study of Ad26.COV2.S vaccination and SARS-CoV-2 variants. Measured with immunoSEQ multiplex PCR; TCRdb has only the in-frame clones, and not every one. The profile shows about 350,000 clones, 92% of them singletons. The sequenced sample was peripheral blood, obtained after recovery from COVID-19. The source is a human donor who had recovered from COVID-19.

The V and J genes are TRBV3-1 (or the pseudogene TRBV3-2) and TRBJ2-7; D uncertain. V gave up 1 base and J gave up 3 bases, with 19 bases separating them. The germline gives CDR1 LGHDT, CDR2 YNNKEL (reference sequence). The CDR3 covers 17 residues. The CDR3 region is CASSQGLSRLPGYEQYF. In nucleotides, the CDR3 is TGTGCCAGCAGCCAAGGATTATCTAGGCTTCCAGGCTACGAGCAGTACTTC.

This chain joins TRBV5-5 and TRBJ2-5; TRBD2 might be the D (5 bases). With 3 bases removed from V and 5 bases from J, the gap between germline ends came to 11 bases. Germline CDR1 is SGHKS and CDR2 is YYEKEE (reference sequence). The CDR3 totals 13 residues. The CDR3: CASSYTRHETQYF. The DNA for the CDR3 is TGTGCCAGCAGCTACACTAGGCACGAGACCCAGTACTTC. Variable domain in full (rest from reference TRBV5-5 and TRBJ2-5): DAGVTQSPTHLIKTRGQQVTLRCSPISGHKSVSWYQQVLGQGPQFIFQYYEKEERGRGNFPDRFSARQFPNYSSELNVNALLLGDSALYLCASSYTRHETQYFGPGTRLLVL.